This TCR beta chain originates from a study of Ad26.COV2.S vaccination and SARS-CoV-2 variants. Study context: Ad26.COV2.S, an intramuscular injection, was given once or twice 56 days apart.

V was cut by 3 bases and J by 5 bases, with 13 bases left in between. In germline, CDR1 is WSHSY, CDR2 SAAADI. The CDR3 spans 14 residues. Treatment defined: approximately 18 received Ad26.COV2.S at low or high dose, single or two shots; roughly five received placebo; per-sample allocation not given. Each sample was drawn 63 days after the first injection (of vaccine or placebo). Some clones are missing from TCRdb's copy, which holds only in-frame ones; the method was immunoSEQ multiplex PCR. The sample has 300,000 to 400,000 clones, roughly 90% seen once. This sequence was found in a person aged 18 to 59 who received the Ad26.COV2.S COVID-19 vaccine or a placebo. The sample was peripheral blood, taken in a trial of Ad26.COV2.S vaccine versus placebo. The rearrangement uses TRBV10-2 and TRBJ1-2; no clear D gene. As DNA, the CDR3 is TGCGCCAGCAGTGAAACCCCCCACGGGTATGGCTACACCTTC. It encodes CASSETPHGYGYTF.